The following is a T cell receptor (beta chain) sequence with its context. cDNA serving as the sequencing template came from extracted, reverse transcribed RNA. Profiling relied on immunoSEQ multiplex PCR, and the TCRdb table lists in-frame clones only, not all of them. Of approximately 150,000 clones in the sample, about 88% were seen once. Treatment denoted: oral pan-JAK inhibitor, 5-10 mg twice daily. The data were obtained in a study of CD8+ T cells in alopecia areata. The CDR3 spans 14 residues. Germline CDR1 and CDR2: SGHDT and YYEEEE. Trimming removed 0 bases at V and 2 bases at J, with 9 bases between.

The TCR comes from a human donor with alopecia areata. Source: CD8+ T cells sorted from blood, taken at week 4, from a patient treated with tofacitinib. The chain joins TRBV5-6 to TRBJ2-7; possible D gene TRBD2, 6 bases. The CDR3 region is CASSLVSGAYEQYF. CDR3 sequence (DNA): TGTGCCAGCAGCTTGGTTAGCGGTGCCTACGAGCAGTACTTC.